The present TCR beta chain was sequenced within a study of shared clonotypes between healthy human individuals. On this clone: Its target is unknown.

Profiling relied on immunoSEQ multiplex PCR, and the TCRdb table lists in-frame clones only, not all of them. The table lists over 400,000 clones, about 96% of them singletons. The germline V gene encodes CDR1 SGHTA and CDR2 FQGTGA. The CDR3 spans 13 residues. The V end was cut by 0 bases, the J end by 7 bases, with 9 bases between. Findings and limits, study-wide: Only blood was sampled, and tissue TCR repertoires likely differ from blood ones. Clonotype sharing among donors, it was expected, would be affected by sequencing depth.

Sequences were obtained from naive CD4+ T cells sorted from blood. Indicated subset: CD45RA+ positively selected. The chain joins TRBV7-3 to TRBJ2-5; D might be TRBD1 (6 bases). The TCR sequence derives from a woman aged 25 to 39 in good health. CDR3 sequence: CASSLTGAGTQYF. In nucleotides, the CDR3 is TGTGCCAGCAGCTTAACGGGGGCGGGGACCCAGTACTTC.